This TCR beta chain was sequenced during a study of T cell repertoires in cytomegalovirus infection. CDR3 length: 15 amino acids. Germline loops: CDR1 KGHDR, CDR2 SFDVKD. The V end lost 4 bases, the J end lost 4 bases, and 15 bases lay between the germline ends. One entry per CDR3 protein results from TCRdb running MiXCR on the reads. The sample contains roughly 200,000 distinct CDR3 sequences, 8.5% to 10% of which appear only once. This clonotype was counted at least ten times. This rearrangement joins TRBV24-1 to TRBJ2-5; D may be TRBD1 or TRBD2 (5 bases each). The sample comprised PBMCs. The source is a human donor in good health (CMV status not recorded). Some clones in this sample may be carry-over from other donors' samples. The CDR3 reads CATSEDSGTRETQYF. CDR3 in DNA: TGTGCCACCAGTGAGGACTCAGGGACGAGAGAGACCCAGTACTTC.